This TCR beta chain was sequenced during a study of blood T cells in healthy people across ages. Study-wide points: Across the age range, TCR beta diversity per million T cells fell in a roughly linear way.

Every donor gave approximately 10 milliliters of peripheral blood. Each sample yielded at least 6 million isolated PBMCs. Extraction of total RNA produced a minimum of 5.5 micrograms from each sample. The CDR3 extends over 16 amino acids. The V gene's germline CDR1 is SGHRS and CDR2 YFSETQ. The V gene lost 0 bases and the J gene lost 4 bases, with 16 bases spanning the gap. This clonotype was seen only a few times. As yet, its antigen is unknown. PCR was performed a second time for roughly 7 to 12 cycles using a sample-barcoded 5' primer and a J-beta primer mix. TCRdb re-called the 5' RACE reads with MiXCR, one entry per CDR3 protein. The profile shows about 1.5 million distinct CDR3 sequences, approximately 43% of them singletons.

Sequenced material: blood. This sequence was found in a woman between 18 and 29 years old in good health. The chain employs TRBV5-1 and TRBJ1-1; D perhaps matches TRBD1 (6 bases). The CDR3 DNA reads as TGCGCCAGCAGCTTGGCCGACAGGAACTTTTTCACTGAAGCTTTCTTT. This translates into CASSLADRNFFTEAFF.